This entry lists 10 T cell receptor beta chains sequenced from one sample in a study of cytomegalovirus exposure and HLA in healthy donors. The primer mix had 60 Vbeta and 13 Jbeta primers. TCRdb's copy holds only in-frame clones and misses some; the assay was immunoSEQ multiplex PCR. There are fewer than 200,000 clones in the sample; around 78% occur only once, and roughly 13% lies in the top ten. Sequenced input: PBMCs. The receptors shown here come from a woman aged 25 to 39 in good health and CMV-seropositive.

J is TRBJ2-3 and V is TRBV7-3; D might be TRBD1 (6 bases). The V and J ends lost 8 bases and 0 bases respectively, with 12 bases between them. The CDR3 length is 14 residues. Germline CDR1 is SGHTA and CDR2 is FQGTGA. DNA of the CDR3: TGTGCCAGCCGAAGGACAGCTAGCACAGATACGCAGTATTTT. As protein: CASRRTASTDTQYF.

V and J are TRBV11-3 and TRBJ2-3; 8 nucleotides agree with TRBD2. This CDR3 comprises 16 residues. Germline loops: CDR1 SGHNT, CDR2 YENEEA. The J segment lost 2 bases and the V segment lost 7 bases, leaving 11 bases of the junction unmatched. CDR3 region: CASTGLTSGFTDTQYF. CDR3 in DNA: TGTGCCAGCACCGGACTTACTAGCGGATTCACAGATACGCAGTATTTT.

V is TRBV6-5 and J is TRBJ1-1; D unresolved. The germline CDR1 and CDR2 sequences are MNHEY and SVGAGI. V shed 3 bases and J shed 8 bases, with 7 bases lying between them. The CDR3 spans 11 residues. In DNA, the CDR3 is TGTGCCAGCAGTTATGGGAGGGAAGCTTTCTTT. Amino acids: CASSYGREAFF.

This chain joins TRBV27 and TRBJ2-7; no firm D call. Germline assignment: CDR1 MNHEY and CDR2 SMNVEV (reference sequence). The CDR3 is 13 residues long. The V gene lost 4 bases and the J gene lost 0 bases, with 7 bases spanning the gap. CDR3 region: CASSSTYSYEQYF. The CDR3 DNA reads TGTGCCAGCAGTTCCACCTACTCCTACGAGCAGTACTTC.

The J gene is TRBJ1-4, the V gene TRBV5-1; perhaps TRBD1 as D (6 bases). Trimming shortened V by 3 bases and J by 3 bases, and 12 bases separated the two germline ends. Germline CDR1 SGHRS, CDR2 YFSETQ. The CDR3 is made up of 15 amino acids. The CDR3 reads CASSSLDSPNEKLFF. In nucleotides, the CDR3 is TGCGCCAGCAGCTCCTTGGACAGCCCTAATGAAAAACTGTTTTTT.

The J gene is TRBJ2-5, the V gene TRBV10-3, with D possibly TRBD2 on 5 matching bases. Germline V gives CDR1 ENHRY, CDR2 SYGVKD. The CDR3 has 13 residues. Trimming stripped 2 bases from V and 5 bases from J, with 9 bases between. The CDR3 loop is CAISELRGETQYF. In nucleotides, the CDR3 is TGTGCCATCAGTGAGCTTAGAGGGGAGACCCAGTACTTC.

V gene TRBV7-9 combines with J gene TRBJ1-1; D is ambiguous. This CDR3 is built from 13 residues. Germline CDR1 and CDR2: SEHNR and FQNEAQ (reference sequence). V was cut by 5 bases and J by 10 bases, with 17 bases left in between. CDR3 sequence reads: CASSAFPREGAFF. The CDR3 DNA sequence: TGTGCCAGCAGCGCGTTTCCTCGGGAGGGAGCTTTCTTT. Filled out from reference TRBV7-9 and TRBJ1-1, the complete variable domain reads DTGVSQNPRHKITKRGQNVTFRCDPISEHNRLYWYRQTLGQGPEFLTYFQNEAQLEKSRLLSDRFSAERPKGSFSTLEIQRTEQGDSAMYLCASSAFPREGAFFGQGTRLTVV.

V and J are TRBV28 and TRBJ1-3; 7 nucleotides align to TRBD1. This CDR3 is 16 amino acids long. Germline trimming cut 10 bases from V and 1 base from J; bases unmatched to any gene: 13. The germline V gene has CDR1 MDHEN and CDR2 SYDVKM. DNA for the CDR3: TGTGCCACCCGGGAACCAGGGGGTAGGTCTGGAAACACCATATATTTT. As protein: CATREPGGRSGNTIYF. Variable domain in full (rest from reference TRBV28 and TRBJ1-3): DVKVTQSSRYLVKRTGEKVFLECVQDMDHENMFWYRQDPGLGLRLIYFSYDVKMKEKGDIPEGYSVSREKKERFSLILESASTNQTSMYLCATREPGGRSGNTIYFGEGSWLTVV.

The rearrangement links TRBV7-2 to TRBJ2-7, with no clear D. Looked up from germline, CDR1 is SGHTA and CDR2 is FQGNSA. Trimming pared 1 base from V and 3 bases from J, leaving 7 bases between. The CDR3 is 13 amino acids. The CDR3 region is CASSLGPLYEQYF. In nucleotides, the CDR3 is TGTGCCAGCAGCTTAGGCCCACTCTACGAGCAGTACTTC.

The chain employs TRBV5-4 and TRBJ1-1; no firm D call. V lost 4 bases and J lost 4, with 17 bases in between. Germline assignment: CDR1 SGHNT and CDR2 YYREEE (reference sequence). This CDR3 region has 15 residues. CDR3 DNA: TGTGCCAGCAGCGGGAGAGGGCGAAGAGTCACTGAAGCTTTCTTT. Its translation is CASSGRGRRVTEAFF.